This T cell receptor (beta chain) was profiled in a study of blood T cell repertoires in COVID-19. Study-wide context: The United States, Italy and Spain supplied acute and convalescent COVID-19 samples. Nucleic acid was either cDNA or gDNA, and it came from T cells, B-cell-depleted T cells, or PBMCs.

The CDR3 has 11 residues. The V gene lost 5 bases and the J gene lost 5 bases, with 6 bases spanning the gap. The germline gives CDR1 MDHEN, CDR2 SYDVKM. This clone was picked up a small number of times. In the original analysis: Estimation of nucleated cell counts relied on the amplification of reference gene primers. Method: immunoSEQ multiplex PCR; TCRdb's copy keeps in-frame clones and lacks some. Clone size and V and J calls were adopted from that table, with D and trimming inferred from the DNA. The sample consists of some 260,000 clones, 88% of them appearing once. The receptor was derived from a human donor in a cohort sampled during active COVID-19. The rearrangement links TRBV28 to TRBJ2-5; no firm D call. Sequencing was performed on peripheral blood. The CDR3 sequence is CASSPRETQYF. As DNA, the CDR3 is TGTGCCAGCAGTCCCCGGGAGACCCAGTACTTC.